The next 21 T cell receptor beta chains were all read from a single sample in a study of cytomegalovirus exposure and HLA in healthy donors. Assay used: immunoSEQ multiplex PCR; TCRdb lists only in-frame clones, some missing. The sample includes 150,000 or so clones, approximately 84% of them seen just once. Sequenced input: PBMCs. These TCRs come from a man aged 30-40 years in good health and CMV-seropositive.

J is TRBJ2-5 and V is TRBV25-1, with D tentatively TRBD2 (6 bases). The CDR3 length is 16 residues. CDR1 is MGHDK, CDR2 SYGVNS, per germline. Trimming pared 3 bases from V and 7 bases from J, leaving 21 bases between. CDR3 in amino acids: CASSDASASSVGTQYF. In DNA form, the CDR3 reads TGTGCCAGCAGTGACGCTAGCGCCAGCTCTGTGGGGACCCAGTACTTC.

This clone was picked up a small number of times. The chain joins TRBV19 to TRBJ2-7, with D possibly TRBD2 on 5 matching bases. The germline V gene has CDR1 LNHDA and CDR2 SQIVND (reference sequence). This CDR3 has 13 amino acids. V gave up 1 base and J gave up 5 bases, with 9 bases separating them. CDR3 bases: TGTGCCAGTAGTATAGTGGAGGCAGACGAGCAGTACTTC. Protein sequence: CASSIVEADEQYF. Looking up the rest from reference TRBV19 and TRBJ2-7 gives the full variable domain: DGGITQSPKYLFRKEGQNVTLSCEQNLNHDAMYWYRQDPGQGLRLIYYSQIVNDFQKGDIAEGYSVSREKKESFPLTVTSAQKNPTAFYLCASSIVEADEQYFGPGTRLTVT.

Concerning this clone itself: The identical CDR3 is also encoded by other nucleotide sequences in the sample. The CDR3 here is CASSLEGRITDTQYF. The CDR3 coding sequence is TGTGCCAGCAGCTTGGAGGGGCGGATCACGGATACGCAGTATTTT. The genes are TRBV11-2 and TRBJ2-3, with D possibly TRBD2 on 6 matching bases. V dropped 3 bases and J dropped 6 bases, with 16 bases sitting between them. The CDR3 is made up of 15 amino acids. The germline V gene has CDR1 SGHAT and CDR2 FQNNGV.

The rearrangement links TRBV13 to TRBJ2-3; tentatively, D is TRBD1 (6 bases). V dropped 0 bases and J dropped 1 base, with 11 bases sitting between them. Germline V gene sequence: CDR1 PRHDT, CDR2 FYEKMQ (reference sequence). The CDR3 runs to 16 residues. The CDR3 DNA is TGTGCCAGCAGCTTAGGGGGGACAAGACGCACAGATACGCAGTATTTT. Translation: CASSLGGTRRTDTQYF. The full variable domain, its missing parts supplied by reference TRBV13 and TRBJ2-3, is AAGVIQSPRHLIKEKRETATLKCYPIPRHDTVYWYQQGPGQDPQFLISFYEKMQSDKGSIPDRFSAQQFSDYHSELNMSSLELGDSALYFCASSLGGTRRTDTQYFGPGTRLTVL.

This clone was observed once. V is TRBV6-5 and J is TRBJ2-7; possible D gene TRBD1, 6 bases. This CDR3 contains 13 residues. V was shortened by 5 bases and J by 5 bases, with 13 bases between the two germline ends. Germline V gene data show CDR1 as MNHEY and CDR2 as SVGAGI. The CDR3, as DNA: TGTGCCAGCAGTCCCGACAGGTCGAACGAGCAGTACTTC. It encodes CASSPDRSNEQYF.

The rearrangement uses TRBV28 and TRBJ2-7; weak D call: TRBD1 (5 bases). Trimming removed 1 base from V and 6 bases from J, with 10 bases in between. Germline V gene lookup returns CDR1 MDHEN and CDR2 SYDVKM. The CDR3 runs to 13 residues. In DNA form, the CDR3 reads TGTGCCAGCAGTTTATCGGACAAAGGCGAGCAGTACTTC. Its translation: CASSLSDKGEQYF.

The rearrangement links TRBV9 to TRBJ1-2; no firm D call. The germline V and J ends were trimmed by 0 bases and 4 bases, with 10 bases remaining between them. The V gene's germline CDR1 is SGDLS and CDR2 YYNGEE. This CDR3 comprises 14 residues. The CDR3 DNA is TGTGCCAGCAGCGTAGACTTGTACAGCTATGGCTACACCTTC. This sequence encodes CASSVDLYSYGYTF. Drawing the rest from reference TRBV9 and TRBJ1-2, the complete variable domain is DSGVTQTPKHLITATGQRVTLRCSPRSGDLSVYWYQQSLDQGLQFLIQYYNGEERAKGNILERFSAQQFPDLHSELNLSSLELGDSALYFCASSVDLYSYGYTFGSGTRLTVV.

This chain connects TRBV28 to TRBJ1-6; D may be TRBD1 (6 bases). There are 15 residues in the CDR3. Per the germline V gene, CDR1 is MDHEN and CDR2 is SYDVKM. The V and J ends lost 1 base and 7 bases respectively, with 11 bases between them. This CDR3 is CASSLYGGQNSPLHF. The CDR3 DNA reads TGTGCCAGCAGTTTATACGGGGGGCAGAATTCACCCCTCCACTTT.

J is TRBJ1-2 and V is TRBV6-5; the match to TRBD1 covers 7 bases. Germline V gene data show CDR1 as MNHEY and CDR2 as SVGAGI. This CDR3 is 13 amino acids long. J gave up 5 bases and V 8 bases, and 8 bases lay outside the gene matches. The CDR3 is CASGGQTFYGYTF. CDR3 in DNA: TGTGCCAGCGGGGGACAGACTTTTTATGGCTACACCTTC.

This clone was seen only a few times. The chain recombines TRBV7-9 with TRBJ1-1; possibly TRBD1 for D (5 bases). V lost 1 base and J 3 bases, leaving 9 bases between the germline ends. The germline gives CDR1 SEHNR, CDR2 FQNEAQ (reference sequence). This CDR3 has 14 residues. The CDR3 protein is CASSLGGGDTEAFF. DNA of the CDR3: TGTGCCAGCAGCTTAGGGGGCGGGGACACTGAAGCTTTCTTT.

This rearrangement joins TRBV5-1 to TRBJ1-1, with a possible D match to TRBD1 (5 bases). Per germline, CDR1 SGHRS and CDR2 YFSETQ. This CDR3 region has 13 residues. Trimming removed 4 bases at V and 0 bases at J, with 7 bases between. The CDR3 DNA is TGCGCCAGCAGCCAGGGTTTGAACACTGAAGCTTTCTTT. Translating it yields CASSQGLNTEAFF.

The V gene is TRBV9, the J gene TRBJ2-7, with 9 bases that match TRBD1. Germline V gives CDR1 SGDLS, CDR2 YYNGEE. The CDR3 consists of 15 residues. With V trimmed by 3 bases and J by 3 bases, 7 bases remained unmatched. CDR3 bases: TGTGCCAGCAGCGAGGGACAGGGCGAACACTACGAGCAGTACTTC. Translation gives CASSEGQGEHYEQYF.

This sequence joins TRBV5-4 and TRBJ2-2; 7 bases are a match to TRBD2. Trimming at V came to 0 bases and at J to 5 bases, leaving 7 bases not matched to a gene. The CDR3 is 16 amino acids. Germline V gene data show CDR1 as SGHNT and CDR2 as YYREEE (reference sequence). The CDR3 here is CASSLGGGRGTGELFF. In DNA, the CDR3 is TGTGCCAGCAGCTTGGGTGGCGGGAGAGGTACCGGGGAGCTGTTTTTT.

The chain combines TRBV9 with TRBJ2-2, with unresolved D. Germline V CDR1 and CDR2: SGDLS, YYNGEE. The CDR3 is made up of 16 amino acids. V shed 0 bases and J shed 4 bases, with 13 bases lying between them. Written as DNA, the CDR3 is TGTGCCAGCAGCGTAGTGCAGGCTTTGAGCACCGGGGAGCTGTTTTTT. Amino acid sequence: CASSVVQALSTGELFF. Full variable domain (outside the CDR3, taken from reference TRBV9 and TRBJ2-2): DSGVTQTPKHLITATGQRVTLRCSPRSGDLSVYWYQQSLDQGLQFLIQYYNGEERAKGNILERFSAQQFPDLHSELNLSSLELGDSALYFCASSVVQALSTGELFFGEGSRLTVL.

V is TRBV30 and J is TRBJ2-7, with 9 bases fitting TRBD1. J was trimmed by 3 bases and V by 7 bases; bases with no gene match: 4. Germline CDR1 GTSNPN, CDR2 SVGIG (reference sequence). The CDR3 contains 12 residues. CDR3 DNA: TGTGCCTCGTTGACAGGGGGCTACGAGCAGTACTTC. Protein sequence: CASLTGGYEQYF.

V is TRBV5-4 and J is TRBJ2-3; 12 bases match TRBD2. With V trimmed by 1 base and J by 1 base, 1 base remained unmatched. The germline CDR1 and CDR2 sequences are SGHNT and YYREEE (reference sequence). The CDR3 spans 16 residues. The CDR3 region is CASSLTSGGRTDTQYF. The CDR3 region has the DNA TGTGCCAGCAGCTTGACTAGCGGGGGGCGCACAGATACGCAGTATTTT.

The chain employs TRBV7-8 and TRBJ1-2, with TRBD1 matching 9 bases. V shed 1 base, J shed 4 bases, and the junction held 4 bases outside the gene matches. The CDR3 is 15 amino acids. The germline V gene encodes CDR1 SGHVS and CDR2 FQNEAQ. The CDR3 region is CASSLGGQGGYGYTF. Written as DNA, the CDR3 is TGTGCCAGCAGCTTAGGGGGACAGGGTGGCTATGGCTACACCTTC.

This clone was observed a handful of times. This chain uses TRBV25-1 with TRBJ2-2; 9 positions agree with TRBD1. With 8 bases clipped from V and 7 bases from J, the junction kept 11 bases outside the gene matches. This CDR3 region has 15 residues. In germline, CDR1 is MGHDK, CDR2 SYGVNS. This CDR3 is CASALAGTGIGELFF. For the CDR3, the DNA is TGTGCCAGCGCTTTAGCCGGGACAGGGATCGGGGAGCTGTTTTTT.

V is TRBV28 and J is TRBJ1-2, with unresolved D. The CDR3 covers 14 residues. Germline V gene lookup returns CDR1 MDHEN and CDR2 SYDVKM. V lost 5 bases, J lost 3 bases, and 13 bases lay in between. CDR3 in DNA: TGTGCCAGCAGTCCCCCCGCAGGTCACTATGGCTACACCTTC. It translates to CASSPPAGHYGYTF.

This clone was observed a few times. V is TRBV5-1 and J is TRBJ2-1; maybe TRBD1 (5 bases). The CDR3 length is 16 residues. V lost 0 bases and J lost 3, with 13 bases in between. Germline CDR1 is SGHRS and CDR2 is YFSETQ. As DNA, the CDR3 is TGCGCCAGCAGCTTGGGGCAGGGCCCAAGCTACAATGAGCAGTTCTTC. It encodes CASSLGQGPSYNEQFF.

The chain links TRBV7-3 to TRBJ2-5, with TRBD1 matching over 7 bases. Germline CDR1 is SGHTA and CDR2 is FQGTGA. V trimming: 5 bases; J trimming: 4 bases; junction bases outside the gene matches: 7. The CDR3 spans 14 residues. CDR3 DNA: TGTGCCAGCAGCCCACAGGGGTTGGCAGAGACCCAGTACTTC. This codes for CASSPQGLAETQYF.